Here is one T cell receptor beta chain with its context. Its antigen is not known. TCR beta sequencing covered blood CD8+ and CD4+ T cells. The CD8+ and CD4+ T cells were isolated magnetically using a negative isolation approach, whereas the TEMRA cells were enriched by FACS. The sample is drawn from a study of CD8 T cells in Susac syndrome. V was trimmed by 3 bases and J by 4 bases, leaving 13 bases between them. This CDR3 comprises 14 residues. Germline CDR1 is MNHEY and CDR2 is SMNVEV (reference sequence). Findings and caveats of the study: The study admitted that it had a relatively small number of individuals in its TCR sequencing and HLA analysis.

Reverse transcription of roughly 0.45 to 1 ug RNA was carried out with random hexamers. The CDR3 of TCR beta was amplified by immunoSEQ multiplex PCR across 54 Vbeta and 13 Jbeta. MiXCR, applied by TCRdb to the immunoSEQ multiplex PCR reads, yields one record per CDR3 protein. Of roughly 300,000 distinct CDR3 sequences in the sample, about 88% were seen once. Material: CD8+ T cells from PBMCs. The chain links TRBV27 to TRBJ2-7; D not resolved. The sequence was obtained from a human donor with multiple sclerosis. CDR3 DNA: TGTGCCAGCAGTTTTACCGGGTCTCTATACGAGCAGTACTTC. As protein: CASSFTGSLYEQYF.